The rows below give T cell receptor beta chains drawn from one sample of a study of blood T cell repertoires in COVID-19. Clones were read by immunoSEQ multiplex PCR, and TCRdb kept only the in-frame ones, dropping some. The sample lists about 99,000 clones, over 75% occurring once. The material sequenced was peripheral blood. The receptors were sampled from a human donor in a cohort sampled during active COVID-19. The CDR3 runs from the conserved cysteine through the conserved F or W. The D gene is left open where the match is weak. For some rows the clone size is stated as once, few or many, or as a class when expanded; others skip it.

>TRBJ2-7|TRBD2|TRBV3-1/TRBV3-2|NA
CASSQETAGGPYKQYF
TGTGCCAGCAGCCAAGAGACAGCGGGGGGGCCGTACAAGCAGTACTTC
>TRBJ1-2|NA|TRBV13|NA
CASSFGFEGGYTF
TGTGCCAGCAGCTTTGGTTTTGAGGGTGGCTACACCTTC
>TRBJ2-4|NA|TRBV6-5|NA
CASSYSGSTAKNIQYF
TGTGCCAGCAGTTACTCCGGGAGCACAGCCAAAAACATTCAGTACTTC
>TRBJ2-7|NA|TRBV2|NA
CASSDPGNYEQYF
TGTGCCAGCAGTGATCCAGGGAACTACGAGCAGTACTTC
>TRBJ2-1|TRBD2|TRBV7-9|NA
CASDWTSGLGEQFF
TGTGCCAGCGATTGGACTAGCGGGCTGGGTGAGCAGTTCTTC
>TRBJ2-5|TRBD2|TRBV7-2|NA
CASSFLAGIQETQYF
TGTGCCAGCAGCTTCCTAGCGGGTATACAAGAGACCCAGTACTTC
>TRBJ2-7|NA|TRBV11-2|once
CASSPQRASYEQYF
TGTGCCAGCAGCCCGCAGCGGGCTTCCTACGAGCAGTACTTC
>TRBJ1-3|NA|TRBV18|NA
CASSPRGFGAGNTIYF
TGTGCCAGCTCACCAAGGGGGTTCGGCGCTGGAAACACCATATATTTT
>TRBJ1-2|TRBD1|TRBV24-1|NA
CATSDSRQGNYGYTF
TGTGCCACCAGTGATTCCCGACAGGGAAACTATGGCTACACCTTC
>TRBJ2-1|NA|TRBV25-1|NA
CASSELIRDSPGEQFF
TGTGCCAGCAGTGAATTGATCAGGGACTCCCCCGGTGAGCAGTTCTTC
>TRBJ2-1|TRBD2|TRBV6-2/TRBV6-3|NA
CASSSSLAGGGRYNEQFF
TGTGCCAGCAGTTCGTCCCTAGCGGGGGGTGGGAGATACAATGAGCAGTTCTTC
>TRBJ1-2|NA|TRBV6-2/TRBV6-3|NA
CASSPDSVSGYTF
TGTGCCAGCAGCCCGGACAGCGTAAGCGGCTACACCTTC
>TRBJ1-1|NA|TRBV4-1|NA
CASSQDIPPTGNTEAFF
TGCGCCAGCAGCCAAGATATTCCCCCGACAGGCAACACTGAAGCTTTCTTT
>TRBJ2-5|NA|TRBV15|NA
CATSRDRSSSETQYF
TGTGCCACCAGCAGAGATCGGAGTTCCTCGGAGACCCAGTACTTC
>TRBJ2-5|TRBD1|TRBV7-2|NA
CASSLQGGVIRETQYF
TGTGCCAGCAGCTTACAAGGGGGCGTAATAAGAGAGACCCAGTACTTC
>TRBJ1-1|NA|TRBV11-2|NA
CASSLGEDTEAFF
TGTGCCAGCAGCTTAGGGGAGGACACTGAAGCTTTCTTT
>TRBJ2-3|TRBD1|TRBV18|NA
CASSPGTGYTDTQYF
TGTGCCAGCTCACCGGGGACAGGGTACACAGATACGCAGTATTTT
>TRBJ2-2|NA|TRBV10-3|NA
CAIAGGPYTGELFF
TGTGCCATCGCAGGGGGGCCCTACACCGGGGAGCTGTTTTTT
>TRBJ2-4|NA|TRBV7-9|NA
CASSLARGLGDVTKNIQYF
TGTGCCAGCAGCTTAGCCCGCGGATTAGGGGATGTTACCAAAAACATTCAGTACTTC
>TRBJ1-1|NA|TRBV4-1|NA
CASSQESGENTEAFF
TGCGCCAGCAGCCAAGAGAGCGGGGAGAACACTGAAGCTTTCTTT
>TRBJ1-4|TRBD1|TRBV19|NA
CASRNTGTGGEKLFF
TGTGCCAGTAGGAATACCGGGACAGGTGGTGAAAAACTGTTTTTT
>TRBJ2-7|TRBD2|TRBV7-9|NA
CASSSGPGLGPSEQYF
TGTGCCAGCAGCTCCGGCCCGGGACTAGGGCCCTCCGAGCAGTACTTC
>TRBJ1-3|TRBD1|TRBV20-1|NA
CSAGGTGGGMGPGNTIYF
TGCAGTGCTGGTGGGACAGGGGGCGGAATGGGGCCTGGAAACACCATATATTTT
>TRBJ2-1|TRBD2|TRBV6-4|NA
CASSALAGGYNEQFF
TGTGCCAGCAGTGCACTAGCGGGGGGCTACAATGAGCAGTTCTTC
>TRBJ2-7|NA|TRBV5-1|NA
CASSLRGSGYSYEQYF
TGCGCCAGCAGCTTGAGAGGCAGCGGTTACTCCTACGAGCAGTACTTC
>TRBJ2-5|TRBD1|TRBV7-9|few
CASSRYFRDRGFEETQYF
TGTGCCAGCAGCCGATACTTCCGGGACAGGGGATTCGAGGAGACCCAGTACTTC
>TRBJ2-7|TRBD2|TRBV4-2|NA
CASSQGREGYEQYF
TGTGCCAGCAGCCAAGGCAGGGAGGGATACGAGCAGTACTTC
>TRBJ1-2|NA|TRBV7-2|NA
CASSLDILTGNGYTF
TGTGCCAGCAGCTTAGACATCCTTACAGGGAATGGCTACACCTTC
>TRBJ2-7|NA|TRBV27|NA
CASSPEVVSPHEQYF
TGTGCCAGCAGTCCGGAGGTTGTCAGCCCCCACGAGCAGTACTTC
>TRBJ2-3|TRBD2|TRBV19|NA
CASNPSGMSTDTQYF
TGTGCCAGTAACCCAAGCGGGATGAGCACAGATACGCAGTATTTT
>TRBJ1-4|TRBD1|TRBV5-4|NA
CASSSAGGTNEKLFF
TGTGCCAGCAGCTCAGCAGGGGGAACTAATGAAAAACTGTTTTTT